The TCR beta chain described here comes from a study of regulatory T cells in long-lasting Graves disease. The CDR3 covers 15 residues. Trimming stripped 6 bases from V and 4 bases from J, with 18 bases between. This clonotype was counted at least ten times. The time point was: newly diagnosed GD, antithyroid drugs for less than 3 months. Scientists built the TCR library using RNA that was extracted from PBMCs. Construction of TCR beta libraries relied on iRepertoire HTBI primers and on Arm-PCR targeting CDR3 regions. TCRdb redid the calling of the multiplex PCR reads with MiXCR, one entry per CDR3 protein. The sample has around 250,000 distinct CDR3 sequences; just over 20% are singletons.

The chain is built from TRBV12-3 or TRBV12-4 and TRBJ2-5; tentatively, D is TRBD2 (5 bases). This material consisted of peripheral blood mononuclear cells (PBMCs), taken at new diagnosis, from a patient treated with antithyroid drugs. This TCR was recovered from a female donor with Graves disease. The chain's CDR3 is CASSLFAGRSETQYF. DNA for the CDR3: TGTGCCAGCAGCCTCTTCGCGGGTCGCTCAGAGACCCAGTACTTC.